Listed below are T cell receptor beta chains from one sample, sequenced in a study of CD8 T cells in Susac syndrome. TCRdb independently ran MiXCR on the immunoSEQ multiplex PCR reads; one entry per CDR3 protein. Of approximately 180,000 distinct CDR3 sequences detected, 85% to 95% appear once; the ten largest clones hold 0.09% to 0.1%. The sample comprised CD4+ T cells from PBMCs. These receptors were collected from a human donor with Susac syndrome. CDR3s include the opening cysteine and the closing phenylalanine or tryptophan. Each record gives: CDR3 DNA, CDR3 protein, clone size, D gene, V gene, J gene. A D gene is named only where the DNA matches it firmly. Not all rows give a size; the values are once, few, many and, for expanded clones, a class.

CDR3 DNA: TGTGCCAGCAGTTTTTCGGGTCGAGGATCCGACTATGGCTACACCTTC
CDR3 protein: CASSFSGRGSDYGYTF
clone size: NA
D gene: NA
V gene: TRBV28
J gene: TRBJ1-2

CDR3 DNA: TGCAGTGCCGCGGCAGGCCCTTATAGCAATCAGCCCCAGCATTTT
CDR3 protein: CSAAAGPYSNQPQHF
clone size: NA
D gene: NA
V gene: TRBV20-1
J gene: TRBJ1-5

CDR3 DNA: TGTGCCAGCAGCTTACCGGGGACAGCCGCGGGAACCTACGAGCAGTACTTC
CDR3 protein: CASSLPGTAAGTYEQYF
clone size: NA
D gene: NA
V gene: TRBV7-8
J gene: TRBJ2-7

CDR3 DNA: TGCAGTGCTAGTCGGGGACTAGAGGACTATGATGAGCAGTTCTTC
CDR3 protein: CSASRGLEDYDEQFF
clone size: NA
D gene: TRBD2
V gene: TRBV20-1
J gene: TRBJ2-1

CDR3 DNA: TGTGCCAGCAGTTTATCAGGGCCCTCTGGAAACACCATATATTTT
CDR3 protein: CASSLSGPSGNTIYF
clone size: NA
D gene: NA
V gene: TRBV28
J gene: TRBJ1-3

CDR3 DNA: TGTGCCAGCAGCCAAGATGAGGCTGGCCCCTATGGCTACACCTTC
CDR3 protein: CASSQDEAGPYGYTF
clone size: NA
D gene: NA
V gene: TRBV4-2
J gene: TRBJ1-2

CDR3 DNA: TGCGCCAGCAGGAAGGCGGGGACCTCAGGGACCCAGTACTTC
CDR3 protein: CASRKAGTSGTQYF
clone size: NA
D gene: NA
V gene: TRBV4-1
J gene: TRBJ2-5

CDR3 DNA: TGTGCCAGTATGATGGATGCGAACACTGAAGCTTTCTTT
CDR3 protein: CASMMDANTEAFF
clone size: NA
D gene: NA
V gene: TRBV19
J gene: TRBJ1-1

CDR3 DNA: TGTGCCAGCAGCGTAGACCCAGGGAGTACTGAAGCTTTCTTT
CDR3 protein: CASSVDPGSTEAFF
clone size: NA
D gene: NA
V gene: TRBV9
J gene: TRBJ1-1

CDR3 DNA: TGTGCCAGCAGCAAAGGTCGGACTAGTTTCTATGGCTACACCTTC
CDR3 protein: CASSKGRTSFYGYTF
clone size: NA
D gene: NA
V gene: TRBV21-1
J gene: TRBJ1-2

CDR3 DNA: TGTGCCAGCAGTTTACACCAGCCCCAAAGCTCCTACGAGCAGTACTTC
CDR3 protein: CASSLHQPQSSYEQYF
clone size: NA
D gene: NA
V gene: TRBV12-3/TRBV12-4
J gene: TRBJ2-7

CDR3 DNA: TGTGCCAGCAGTCGTCGGGGGACACAACCTCTAATAGCCAAAAACATTCAGTACTTC
CDR3 protein: CASSRRGTQPLIAKNIQYF
clone size: NA
D gene: NA
V gene: TRBV13
J gene: TRBJ2-4

CDR3 DNA: TGCAGTGCTAGGTCTAGGTTCTCGGTTGGCTACACCTTC
CDR3 protein: CSARSRFSVGYTF
clone size: NA
D gene: NA
V gene: TRBV20-1
J gene: TRBJ1-2

CDR3 DNA: TGTGCCAGCAGCTCGGGACAGAAGCCCTACAATGAGCAGTTCTTC
CDR3 protein: CASSSGQKPYNEQFF
clone size: NA
D gene: TRBD1
V gene: TRBV5-4
J gene: TRBJ2-1

CDR3 DNA: TGTGCCAGCAGCCTACTAGCGGGAAGGGACAATGAGCAGTTCTTC
CDR3 protein: CASSLLAGRDNEQFF
clone size: NA
D gene: TRBD2
V gene: TRBV3-1
J gene: TRBJ2-1

CDR3 DNA: TGCAGTGCTAGAGATGCCCATACGCAGTATTTT
CDR3 protein: CSARDAHTQYF
clone size: once
D gene: NA
V gene: TRBV20-1
J gene: TRBJ2-3